This T cell receptor beta chain was retrieved from a study of blood T cell repertoires in COVID-19. Background on the study: T cells, B-cell-depleted T cells, or PBMCs supplied cDNA or gDNA.

Source study methods: Using reference gene primer amplification, nucleated cell counts were estimated. This table comes from immunoSEQ multiplex PCR, and its TCRdb copy is limited to in-frame clones, with some not included. V and J calls and clone size are those listed in that table; D and trimming were worked out from the DNA. The table shows under 250,000 clones, with about 88% occurring only once. Sequencing input: peripheral blood. The origin of this receptor is a woman between 35 and 50 years old with acute or convalescent COVID-19.

CDR3 in DNA: TGTGCCAGCAGTGAAGGAGTAAACCCTAACTATGGCTACACCTTC. Residues: CASSEGVNPNYGYTF. The chain carries TRBV6-1 and TRBJ1-2; D is unclear. In germline, CDR1 is MNHNS, CDR2 SASEGT. This CDR3 has 15 residues. Trimming pared 1 base from V and 0 bases from J, leaving 9 bases between.